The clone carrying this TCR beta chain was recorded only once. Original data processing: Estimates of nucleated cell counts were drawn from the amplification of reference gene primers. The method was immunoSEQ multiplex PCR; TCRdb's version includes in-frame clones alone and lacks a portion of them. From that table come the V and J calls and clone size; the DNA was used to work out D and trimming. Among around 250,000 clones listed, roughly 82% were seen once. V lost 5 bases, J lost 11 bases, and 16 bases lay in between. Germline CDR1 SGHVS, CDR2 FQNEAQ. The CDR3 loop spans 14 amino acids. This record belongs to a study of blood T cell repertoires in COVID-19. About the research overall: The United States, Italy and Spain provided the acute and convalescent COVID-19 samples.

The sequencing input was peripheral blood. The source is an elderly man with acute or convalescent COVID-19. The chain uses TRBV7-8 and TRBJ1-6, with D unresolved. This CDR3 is CASSHLPSGTPLHF. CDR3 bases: TGTGCCAGCAGCCACCTACCGTCGGGTACACCCCTCCACTTT.